This T cell receptor (beta chain) was recorded in a study of CD8 T cells in Susac syndrome. General observations from the study: Susac-specific public clones were found in both the total CD8+ and the CD8+ TEMRA repertoires, with fewer than 20 in the former and five in the latter.

This CDR3 comprises 16 residues. Trimming pared 3 bases from V and 0 bases from J, leaving 12 bases between. Germline V gives CDR1 SGHTA, CDR2 FQGNSA. A quantity of roughly 0.5 to 1 ug RNA underwent reverse transcription using random hexamers. TCRdb itself ran the immunoSEQ multiplex PCR reads through MiXCR, one entry per CDR3 protein. The sample holds tens of thousands of distinct CDR3 sequences, 80% to 95% seen once. This clonotype came up once. Its antigen is still unknown. Sequencing targeted TCR beta in blood CD8+ and CD4+ T cells. The material sequenced was CD8+ T cells from PBMCs. The clonotype originates from a human donor with Susac syndrome. The V gene is TRBV7-2, the J gene TRBJ2-1; the D gene is possibly TRBD2 (7 bases). In DNA form, the CDR3 reads TGTGCCAGCAGCTTTAGGCGGGGGCGCTCCTACAATGAGCAGTTCTTC. The encoded protein is CASSFRRGRSYNEQFF.